This T cell receptor (beta chain) was recovered during a study of regulatory T cells in long-lasting Graves disease. Arm-PCR of CDR3 regions and iRepertoire HTBI primers were used to build TCR beta libraries. From the multiplex PCR reads, TCRdb called clonotypes with MiXCR, one entry per CDR3 protein. This sample has around 460,000 distinct CDR3 sequences, with under 25% found just once. Stated time point: persistent/refractory GD, antithyroid drugs over 5 years with positive TRAb. The TCR library was made from RNA extracted from PBMCs. CDR1 is SGHRS and CDR2 is YFSETQ in the germline V gene. Trimming shortened V by 5 bases and J by 1 base, and 12 bases separated the two germline ends. The CDR3 totals 14 residues. This clonotype was counted between two and nine times.

The chain uses TRBV5-1 and TRBJ1-1; D is perhaps TRBD1 (5 bases). Material: peripheral blood mononuclear cells (PBMCs), obtained when the disease was refractory, from a patient treated with antithyroid drugs. This TCR was recovered from a female donor with Graves disease. This chain's CDR3 is CASRPATGNTEAFF. DNA of the CDR3: TGCGCCAGCAGACCCGCAACAGGGAACACTGAAGCTTTCTTT.